This TCR beta chain is from a study of blood T cell repertoires in COVID-19. For the study at large: Specimens from acute and convalescent COVID-19 originated in the United States, Italy and Spain. PBMCs, B-cell-depleted T cells, or T cells provided the cDNA or gDNA that made up the material.

The CDR3 loop spans 15 amino acids. CDR1 KGHDR and CDR2 SFDVKD come from the germline V gene. V was pared by 4 bases and J by 8 bases, with 8 bases of the junction left unmatched. As processed by the authors: Estimation of nucleated cell counts was performed using reference gene primer amplification. Data came from immunoSEQ multiplex PCR; TCRdb stores just in-frame clones and leaves some out. The DNA gave D and trimming, while V, J and clone size come from that table. This table has 200,000 to 300,000 clones, roughly 90% appearing once. The chain has TRBV24-1 and TRBJ2-1; 9 bases are a match to TRBD1. The source of this sequence is a man aged 55 to 70 with acute or convalescent COVID-19. The sample was peripheral blood. The CDR3 protein is CATSDPGTGSHEQFF. DNA of the CDR3: TGTGCCACCAGTGACCCCGGGACAGGGTCGCATGAGCAGTTCTTC.